A single sample is the source of the 27 T cell receptor beta chains below, sequenced in a study of siplizumab effects on memory and regulatory T cells. Data came from immunoSEQ multiplex PCR; TCRdb stores just in-frame clones and leaves some out. Of roughly 110,000 clones listed, around 93% were seen once; the top ten hold around 0.15%. The sequencing input was non-Treg CD4+ T cells sorted from blood. The receptors stem from a human donor in good health.

The rearrangement links TRBV11-2 to TRBJ2-2, with unresolved D. With 0 bases removed from V and 6 bases from J, the gap between germline ends came to 8 bases. The CDR3 sequence is 14 residues long. The germline gives CDR1 SGHAT, CDR2 FQNNGV. CDR3 nucleotide sequence: TGTGCCAGCAGCTTAGATCAGGTTGCCGGGGAGCTGTTTTTT. This sequence encodes CASSLDQVAGELFF.

V is TRBV2 and J is TRBJ2-5; 10 bases align to TRBD2. This CDR3 is 15 amino acids long. The V and J ends lost 11 bases and 5 bases, in that order; junction bases with no gene match: 14. Germline V gene lookup returns CDR1 SNHLY and CDR2 FYNNEI. CDR3 nucleotides: TGTGCCTCACTCCTGCTAGCGGGGGCCGGGGAGACCCAGTACTTC. Protein sequence: CASLLLAGAGETQYF. The whole variable domain, filled in from reference TRBV2 and TRBJ2-5, reads EPEVTQTPSHQVTQMGQEVILRCVPISNHLYFYWYRQILGQKVEFLVSFYNNEISEKSEIFDDQFSVERPDGSNFTLKIRSTKLEDSAMYFCASLLLAGAGETQYFGPGTRLLVL.

This clone was counted a single time. This sequence joins TRBV9 and TRBJ2-3; D not certain. Trimming pared 0 bases from V and 6 bases from J, leaving 8 bases between. The CDR3 totals 13 residues. Germline V gives CDR1 SGDLS, CDR2 YYNGEE. Written as DNA, the CDR3 is TGTGCCAGCAGCGTAGGCAGTTTTGATACGCAGTATTTT. Protein product: CASSVGSFDTQYF.

The chain combines TRBV5-1 with TRBJ2-2, with 13 bases lining up with TRBD2. CDR3 length: 19 amino acids. Germline V gives CDR1 SGHRS, CDR2 YFSETQ. V lost 2 bases to trimming and J lost 0 bases; unmatched junction nucleotides: 7. The chain's CDR3 is CASSFLTSGGPPNTGELFF. CDR3 DNA sequence: TGCGCCAGCAGCTTCTTGACTAGCGGGGGGCCGCCGAACACCGGGGAGCTGTTTTTT.

The genes are TRBV5-1 and TRBJ2-3, with a possible D match to TRBD2 (6 bases). The CDR3 has 13 amino acids. Germline CDR1 is SGHRS and CDR2 is YFSETQ. Trimming took 6 bases from V and 2 from J, leaving 10 bases between them. CDR3 coding DNA: TGCGCCAGCAATAGCGGTTCCACAGATACGCAGTATTTT. It yields the protein CASNSGSTDTQYF.

V gene TRBV5-1 combines with J gene TRBJ2-1, with 10 nucleotides matching TRBD2. This CDR3 region has 16 residues. The germline V gene encodes CDR1 SGHRS and CDR2 YFSETQ. The J segment lost 3 bases and the V segment lost 0 bases, leaving 3 bases of the junction unmatched. DNA for the CDR3: TGCGCCAGCAGCTTGGCGCTAGCGGGGGACTACAATGAGCAGTTCTTC. This sequence encodes CASSLALAGDYNEQFF. Supplemented by reference TRBV5-1 and TRBJ2-1, the full variable domain reads KAGVTQTPRYLIKTRGQQVTLSCSPISGHRSVSWYQQTPGQGLQFLFEYFSETQRNKGNFPGRFSGRQFSNSRSEMNVSTLELGDSALYLCASSLALAGDYNEQFFGPGTRLTVL.

The genes are TRBV29-1 and TRBJ1-4; TRBD1 matches at 7 bases. CDR1 is SQVTM and CDR2 is ANQGSEA in the germline V gene. The V gene end was trimmed by 6 bases and the J gene end by 4 bases; junction bases not matched to a gene: 8. CDR3 length equals 14 residues. The CDR3 sequence: CSVRPGTVNEKLFF. CDR3 sequence (DNA): TGCAGCGTCAGGCCCGGGACAGTTAATGAAAAACTGTTTTTT.

This clone was seen a few times. Written as DNA, the CDR3 is TGTGCCTCCTACTCCGGGACAGGGGCCTACGAGCAGTACTTC. Encoded protein: CASYSGTGAYEQYF. V usage is TRBV28 and J usage is TRBJ2-7, with TRBD1 identical over 10 bases. The germline V gene has CDR1 MDHEN and CDR2 SYDVKM. The CDR3 consists of 14 residues. With V trimmed by 11 bases and J by 2 bases, 9 bases remained unmatched. The full variable domain, with the rest looked up from reference TRBV28 and TRBJ2-7, is DVKVTQSSRYLVKRTGEKVFLECVQDMDHENMFWYRQDPGLGLRLIYFSYDVKMKEKGDIPEGYSVSREKKERFSLILESASTNQTSMYLCASYSGTGAYEQYFGPGTRLTVT.

J is TRBJ2-2 and V is TRBV5-4; D is uncertain. The CDR3 is 16 amino acids. CDR1 is SGHNT and CDR2 is YYREEE in the germline V gene (reference sequence). With 0 bases removed from V and 4 bases from J, the gap between germline ends came to 13 bases. The CDR3, as DNA: TGTGCCAGCAGCTTGGGTCCCAGATTTAGCACCGGGGAGCTGTTTTTT. Encoded protein: CASSLGPRFSTGELFF.

The chain carries TRBV6-1 and TRBJ2-5; 12 bases line up with TRBD2. This CDR3 comprises 15 residues. The J segment lost 5 bases and the V segment lost 4 bases, leaving 5 bases of the junction unmatched. The V gene's germline CDR1 is MNHNS and CDR2 SASEGT. CDR3 bases: TGTGCCAGCAGTGGATCTAGCGGGGGGGCGGAGACCCAGTACTTC. Amino acid sequence: CASSGSSGGAETQYF.

The chain uses TRBV19 and TRBJ2-1; 9 bases match TRBD2. Germline V gene sequence: CDR1 LNHDA, CDR2 SQIVND (reference sequence). V lost 7 bases to trimming and J lost 10 bases; unmatched junction nucleotides: 8. This CDR3 comprises 13 residues. CDR3 in DNA: TGTGCCAGTAAGGGCCTAGCGGGGATAGAGCAGTTCTTC. As protein: CASKGLAGIEQFF.

This clone has a handful of counts. The V and J genes are TRBV6-4 and TRBJ2-3, with no clear D. Per the germline V gene, CDR1 is MRHNA and CDR2 is SNTAGT. V was trimmed by 3 bases and J by 6 bases, leaving 10 bases between them. This CDR3 region has 13 residues. The CDR3 DNA follows: TGTGCCAGCAGTGAGCGTAGAGGTGATACGCAGTATTTT. Amino acids: CASSERRGDTQYF.

The chain couples TRBV7-3 to TRBJ2-2, with a tentative D call TRBD2 (5 bases). V was shortened by 5 bases and J by 6 bases, with 19 bases between the two germline ends. Germline CDR1 is SGHTA and CDR2 is FQGTGA. This CDR3 is 16 amino acids long. The CDR3 region is CASSLRRTDEAGELFF. The CDR3 DNA is TGTGCCAGCAGCCTAAGGAGGACGGACGAGGCCGGGGAGCTGTTTTTT.

This clone is a singleton in its sample. The chain combines TRBV5-1 with TRBJ2-1; 10 bases are a match to TRBD2. This CDR3 contains 18 residues. CDR1 and CDR2 from the germline V gene are SGHRS and YFSETQ. Trimming cost V 1 base and J 0 bases; bases outside gene matches: 7. This chain's CDR3 is CASSLLAGGTSSYNEQFF. CDR3 sequence (DNA): TGCGCCAGCAGCTTGTTAGCGGGGGGAACAAGCTCCTACAATGAGCAGTTCTTC.

This chain uses TRBV7-3 with TRBJ2-5, with D perhaps being TRBD1 or TRBD2 (5 bases each). This CDR3 comprises 13 residues. With 5 bases removed from V and 4 bases from J, the gap between germline ends came to 11 bases. The V gene's germline CDR1 is SGHTA and CDR2 FQGTGA. The CDR3 region has the DNA TGTGCCAGCAGCGAAACTAGGGGAGAGACCCAGTACTTC. It is translated as CASSETRGETQYF.

The rearrangement links TRBV6-1 to TRBJ1-1; 7 bases line up with TRBD1. Germline-derived CDR1 and CDR2 are MNHNS and SASEGT. The V gene end was trimmed by 0 bases and the J gene end by 6 bases; junction bases not matched to a gene: 7. The CDR3 has 15 amino acids. CDR3 DNA sequence: TGTGCCAGCAGTGAAGCTGAGGCAGGGGGAGCTGAAGCTTTCTTT. Encoded protein: CASSEAEAGGAEAFF.

The CDR3 nucleotides are TGCGCCAGCAGCTACGAAAGTATGAACACTGAAGCTTTCTTT. This codes for CASSYESMNTEAFF. The chain employs TRBV5-1 and TRBJ1-1; D unclear. The germline gives CDR1 SGHRS, CDR2 YFSETQ. V was pared by 3 bases and J by 0 bases, with 9 bases between. The length of the CDR3 is 14 residues.

The J gene is TRBJ1-5, the V gene TRBV2, with a tentative D call TRBD1 (6 bases). Germline CDR1 SNHLY, CDR2 FYNNEI. The CDR3 has 15 residues. V lost 6 bases to trimming and J lost 1 base, with 13 bases between them. This CDR3 reads CASRSRQVSNQPQHF. The CDR3 region has the DNA TGTGCCAGCAGGAGCCGACAGGTCAGCAATCAGCCCCAGCATTTT.

This rearrangement joins TRBV5-5 to TRBJ1-3; 8 nucleotides line up with TRBD1. The CDR3 totals 15 residues. The trim removed 7 bases at V and 5 bases at J, leaving 11 bases unmatched. The germline V gene encodes CDR1 SGHKS and CDR2 YYEKEE (reference sequence). The CDR3 coding sequence is TGTGCCAGCGACTATGAGGACAGGGCACGAAACACCATATATTTT. This sequence encodes CASDYEDRARNTIYF.

This chain uses TRBV27 with TRBJ1-3; TRBD1 agrees at 7 bases. Germline values: CDR1 MNHEY, CDR2 SMNVEV (reference sequence). The V gene end was trimmed by 10 bases and the J gene end by 4 bases; junction bases not matched to a gene: 16. This CDR3 is 16 amino acids long. CDR3 coding DNA: TGTGCCACCCCAAGTGGGGGAAGGGGGCGAGGAAACACCATATATTTT. Its translation is CATPSGGRGRGNTIYF.

The chain uses TRBV29-1 and TRBJ2-1; no clear D gene. Trimming cost V 3 bases and J 5 bases, with 2 bases left between them. The CDR3 contains 10 residues. CDR1 is SQVTM, CDR2 ANQGSEA, per germline. CDR3 nucleotides: TGCAGCGTTGACCACAATGAGCAGTTCTTC. Amino acids: CSVDHNEQFF.

The chain has TRBV2 and TRBJ2-7; 11 nucleotides match TRBD1. This CDR3 is built from 13 residues. Germline trimming cut 7 bases from V and 4 bases from J; bases unmatched to any gene: 3. Germline V gene lookup returns CDR1 SNHLY and CDR2 FYNNEI. The CDR3 loop is CASKRDRGYEQYF. CDR3 bases: TGTGCCAGCAAAAGGGACAGGGGGTACGAGCAGTACTTC.

The chain carries TRBV18 and TRBJ1-6; 8 bases agree with TRBD1. The J segment lost 2 bases and the V segment lost 8 bases, leaving 5 bases of the junction unmatched. The CDR3 is 15 amino acids. Germline lookup yields CDR1 KGHSH and CDR2 LQKENI. As DNA, the CDR3 is TGTGCCAGCACGTCGGGACAGGCCTATAATTCACCCCTCCACTTT. Its protein is CASTSGQAYNSPLHF.

This chain's CDR3 is CASSLLAGGAQPQHF. The DNA for the CDR3 is TGTGCCAGCAGTTTATTGGCAGGGGGGGCTCAGCCCCAGCATTTT. The V call is TRBV27, the J call TRBJ1-5, with 7 bases that match TRBD1. In germline, CDR1 is MNHEY, CDR2 SMNVEV (reference sequence). This CDR3 has 15 residues. V was pared by 1 base and J by 6 bases, with 6 bases of the junction left unmatched.

This chain joins TRBV6-1 and TRBJ2-1, with 8 nucleotides matching TRBD1. J was trimmed by 8 bases and V by 4 bases; bases with no gene match: 7. CDR3 length equals 14 residues. Germline V lookup: CDR1 MNHNS, CDR2 SASEGT. CDR3 bases: TGTGCCAGCAGTGCCAGACAGGGGATCGATGAGCAGTTCTTC. Its protein product is CASSARQGIDEQFF.

J is TRBJ2-1 and V is TRBV7-2, with D possibly matching TRBD2 (6 bases). This CDR3 has 15 residues. The germline V gene encodes CDR1 SGHTA and CDR2 FQGNSA. V gave up 3 bases and J gave up 6 bases, with 15 bases separating them. The chain's CDR3 is CASSLWGDRTNEQFF. The CDR3 DNA is TGTGCCAGCAGCTTGTGGGGGGACCGGACCAATGAGCAGTTCTTC.

This clone has a single count. The rearrangement uses TRBV13 and TRBJ2-2, with 12 positions matching TRBD2. Germline values: CDR1 PRHDT, CDR2 FYEKMQ (reference sequence). The J segment lost 9 bases and the V segment lost 5 bases, leaving 4 bases of the junction unmatched. CDR3 length: 14 amino acids. The CDR3 sequence is CASSPSGGARELFF. CDR3 nucleotide sequence: TGTGCCAGCAGCCCTAGCGGGGGGGCCCGGGAGCTGTTTTTT.